The 2 T cell receptor beta chains in this list originate from one sample, sequenced in a study of T cells in tuberculosis. Only in-frame clones appear in the TCRdb table, and some are missing; sequencing was by immunoSEQ multiplex PCR. The sample shows fewer than 35,000 clones, around 95% of them seen only once. Sequencing input: PBMCs. The receptors were gathered from a donor aged 10 to 29 with latent tuberculosis or without tuberculosis infection.

This chain links TRBV5-1 with TRBJ2-7; 7 nucleotides line up with TRBD1. The germline V gene encodes CDR1 SGHRS and CDR2 YFSETQ. V dropped 4 bases and J dropped 7; count of bases not matched to a gene: 11. The CDR3 runs to 14 residues. CDR3 DNA sequence: TGCGCCAGCAGCACCTGGGACAGCGGAGGAGAGCAGTACTTC. Translated, it gives CASSTWDSGGEQYF.

The V gene is TRBV11-2, the J gene TRBJ2-1; 12 positions agree with TRBD2. This CDR3 has 16 residues. Trimming cost V 1 base and J 7 bases; bases outside gene matches: 5. Per germline, CDR1 SGHAT and CDR2 FQNNGV. CDR3 protein: CASSLATTSGRNEQFF. The CDR3 region has the DNA TGTGCCAGCAGCTTAGCAACCACTAGCGGGAGGAATGAGCAGTTCTTC.